This is a list of T cell receptor beta chains from one sample in a study of vaccination and CD4 T cells after COVID-19. TCRdb re-analysed the PCR reads in MiXCR, keeping a single row per CDR3 protein. Among about 20,000 distinct CDR3 sequences listed, approximately 61% were seen once. These TCRs' antigens remain unknown. The specimen sequenced was CD4+ T cells from blood, cultured in vitro. These receptors were obtained from a human donor who had recovered from COVID-19. Each CDR3 is given with its conserved first and last residue. A D gene is named only where the DNA matches it firmly. The size of a clone is reported for some rows only, either as once, few or many, or as a class for expanded clones.

j_gene: TRBJ1-6; len: 13; d_gene: NA; abundance: few; v_gene: TRBV20-1; CDR3aa: CSARDFGDSPLHF; CDR3nt: TGCAGTGCTAGAGATTTCGGGGATTCACCCCTCCACTTT
j_gene: TRBJ1-6; len: 22; d_gene: TRBD1; abundance: NA; v_gene: TRBV12-3/TRBV12-4; CDR3aa: CASRLSGQGLFGGGRGNSPLHF; CDR3nt: TGTGCCAGCAGGTTGTCGGGACAGGGCCTTTTTGGCGGGGGTCGTGGCAATTCACCCCTCCACTTT
j_gene: TRBJ1-2; len: 13; d_gene: NA; abundance: NA; v_gene: TRBV19; CDR3aa: CASSIQANYGYTF; CDR3nt: TGTGCCAGTAGTATTCAAGCTAACTATGGCTACACCTTC
j_gene: TRBJ1-5; len: 16; d_gene: NA; abundance: NA; v_gene: TRBV7-9; CDR3aa: CASTTGRGGSNQPQHF; CDR3nt: TGTGCCAGCACTACTGGGAGGGGTGGGAGCAATCAGCCCCAGCATTTT
j_gene: TRBJ1-1; len: 14; d_gene: NA; abundance: NA; v_gene: TRBV19; CDR3aa: CASSIDLAGAEAFF; CDR3nt: TGTGCCAGTAGTATAGATTTGGCGGGCGCTGAAGCTTTCTTT
j_gene: TRBJ2-7; len: 11; d_gene: NA; abundance: NA; v_gene: TRBV15; CDR3aa: CATSSYRGQYF; CDR3nt: TGTGCCACCAGCTCGTACCGCGGGCAGTACTTC
j_gene: TRBJ1-6; len: 15; d_gene: NA; abundance: once; v_gene: TRBV20-1; CDR3aa: CSASGGRGGISPLHF; CDR3nt: TGCAGTGCTAGTGGGGGGCGCGGTGGTATTTCACCCCTCCACTTT
j_gene: TRBJ1-6; len: 15; d_gene: TRBD1; abundance: NA; v_gene: TRBV6-2/TRBV6-3; CDR3aa: CASSYQRQGYSPLHF; CDR3nt: TGTGCCAGCAGTTATCAGAGACAGGGGTATTCACCCCTCCACTTT
j_gene: TRBJ1-2; len: 17; d_gene: TRBD1; abundance: few; v_gene: TRBV6-2/TRBV6-3; CDR3aa: CASSYRDRVLSLGGYTF; CDR3nt: TGTGCCAGCAGTTACAGGGACAGGGTACTATCTCTGGGAGGCTACACCTTC
j_gene: TRBJ1-1; len: 13; d_gene: NA; abundance: once; v_gene: TRBV24-1; CDR3aa: CATRSRGDTEAFF; CDR3nt: TGTGCCACCAGATCGCGTGGGGACACTGAAGCTTTCTTT
j_gene: TRBJ2-1; len: 16; d_gene: TRBD1; abundance: NA; v_gene: TRBV7-6; CDR3aa: CASSLAGRGLIHEQFF; CDR3nt: TGTGCCAGCAGCTTAGCAGGCAGGGGGCTCATCCATGAGCAGTTCTTC
j_gene: TRBJ2-2; len: 17; d_gene: NA; abundance: few; v_gene: TRBV15; CDR3aa: CATSRDGGVANTGELFF; CDR3nt: TGTGCCACCAGTAGGGACGGAGGAGTCGCGAACACCGGGGAGCTGTTTTTT
j_gene: TRBJ1-2; len: 12; d_gene: TRBD1; abundance: NA; v_gene: TRBV2; CDR3aa: CASRTSRDRWGF; CDR3nt: TGTGCCAGCCGAACCTCACGGGACAGGTGGGGCTTC